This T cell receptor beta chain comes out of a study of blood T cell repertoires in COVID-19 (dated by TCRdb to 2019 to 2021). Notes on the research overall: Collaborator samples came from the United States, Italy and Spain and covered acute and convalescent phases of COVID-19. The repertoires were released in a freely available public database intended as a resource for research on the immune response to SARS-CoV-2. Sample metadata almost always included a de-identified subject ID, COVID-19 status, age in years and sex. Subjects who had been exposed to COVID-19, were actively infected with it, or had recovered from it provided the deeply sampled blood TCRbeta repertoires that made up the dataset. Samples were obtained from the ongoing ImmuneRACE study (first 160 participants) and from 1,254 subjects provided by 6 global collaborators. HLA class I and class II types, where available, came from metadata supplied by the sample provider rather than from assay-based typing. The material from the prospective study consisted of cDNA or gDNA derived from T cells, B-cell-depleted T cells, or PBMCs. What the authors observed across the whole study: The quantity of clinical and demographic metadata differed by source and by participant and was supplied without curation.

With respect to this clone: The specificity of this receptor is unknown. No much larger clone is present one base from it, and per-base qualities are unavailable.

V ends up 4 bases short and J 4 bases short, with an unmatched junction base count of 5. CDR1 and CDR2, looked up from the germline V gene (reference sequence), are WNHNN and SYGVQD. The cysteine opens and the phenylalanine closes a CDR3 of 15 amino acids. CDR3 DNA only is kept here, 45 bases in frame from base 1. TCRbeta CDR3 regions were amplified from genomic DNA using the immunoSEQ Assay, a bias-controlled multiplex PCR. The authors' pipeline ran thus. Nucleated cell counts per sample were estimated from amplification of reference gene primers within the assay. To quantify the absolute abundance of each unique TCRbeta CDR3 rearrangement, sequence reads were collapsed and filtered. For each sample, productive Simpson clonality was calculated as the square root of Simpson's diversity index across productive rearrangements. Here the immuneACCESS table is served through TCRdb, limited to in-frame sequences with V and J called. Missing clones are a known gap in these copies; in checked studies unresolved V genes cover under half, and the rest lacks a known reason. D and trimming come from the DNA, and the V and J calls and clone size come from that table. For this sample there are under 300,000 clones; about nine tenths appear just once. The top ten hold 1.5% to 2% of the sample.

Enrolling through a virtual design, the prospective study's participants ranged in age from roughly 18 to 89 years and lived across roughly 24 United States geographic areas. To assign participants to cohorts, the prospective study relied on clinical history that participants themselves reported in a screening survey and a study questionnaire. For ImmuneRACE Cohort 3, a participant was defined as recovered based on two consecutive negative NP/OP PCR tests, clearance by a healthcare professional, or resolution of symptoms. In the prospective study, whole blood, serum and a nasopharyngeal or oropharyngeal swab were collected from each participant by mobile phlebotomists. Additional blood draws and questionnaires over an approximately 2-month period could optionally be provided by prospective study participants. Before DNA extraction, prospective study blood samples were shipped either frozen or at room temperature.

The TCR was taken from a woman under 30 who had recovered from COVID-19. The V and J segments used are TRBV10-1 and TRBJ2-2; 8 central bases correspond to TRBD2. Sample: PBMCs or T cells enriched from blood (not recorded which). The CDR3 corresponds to CASSGGTRITGELFF. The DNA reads TGCGCCAGCAGTGGCGGGACTAGGATCACCGGGGAGCTGTTTTTT.